A selection of T cell receptor beta chains follows, all from one sample in a study of beta chain features in type 1 diabetes. Data came from immunoSEQ multiplex PCR; TCRdb stores just in-frame clones and leaves some out. The data hold 300,000 to 400,000 clones, with around 12% observed a single time. Sequencing was performed on naive CD4+ T cells from blood. The receptors derive from a man in his late teens or twenties in good health. The CDR3 runs from the conserved cysteine through the conserved F or W. D genes are given only for firm matches. Size values are once, few and many counts, or a class for expanded clones, and some rows have none.

TRBV15	TRBD1	few	TRBJ1-2	CATSRDQGAYGYTF	TGTGCCACCAGCAGAGATCAGGGGGCGTACGGCTACACCTTC
TRBV2	-	-	TRBJ2-1	CASSPFSGYNEQFF	TGTGCCAGCAGCCCATTTAGCGGCTACAATGAGCAGTTCTTC
TRBV5-4	TRBD1	few	TRBJ1-4	CASSSGQIPANEKLFF	TGTGCCAGCAGCTCGGGACAGATTCCCGCTAATGAAAAACTGTTTTTT
TRBV19	-	few	TRBJ1-1	CASRKREVNTEAFF	TGTGCCAGTAGGAAGAGGGAGGTGAACACTGAAGCTTTCTTT
TRBV30	TRBD1	-	TRBJ2-3	CAWRDPGQGTDTQYF	TGTGCCTGGAGGGATCCGGGACAGGGCACAGATACGCAGTATTTT
TRBV7-9	TRBD1	many	TRBJ2-1	CASSPGGHEQFF	TGTGCCAGCAGCCCAGGGGGCCATGAGCAGTTCTTC
TRBV28	-	few	TRBJ1-2	CASSFVYYGYTF	TGTGCCAGCAGTTTCGTGTACTATGGCTACACCTTC
TRBV7-3	TRBD2	few	TRBJ2-1	CASSPRLAGNNEQFF	TGTGCCAGCAGCCCTCGACTAGCGGGTAACAATGAGCAGTTCTTC
TRBV28	-	-	TRBJ1-1	CASTRAGLTNTEAFF	TGTGCCAGCACCCGGGCGGGACTGACGAACACTGAAGCTTTCTTT
TRBV4-3	-	-	TRBJ1-2	CASSQDLLSSYGYTF	TGCGCCAGCAGCCAAGATCTCCTAAGCTCGTATGGCTACACCTTC
TRBV28	TRBD2	few	TRBJ2-7	CASSLTASGSTYEQYF	TGTGCCAGCAGTTTAACGGCTAGCGGATCTACCTACGAGCAGTACTTC
TRBV6-5	TRBD2	few	TRBJ2-2	CASSRAGAATGELFF	TGTGCCAGCAGTAGAGCGGGAGCGGCCACCGGGGAGCTGTTTTTT
TRBV29-1	-	-	TRBJ1-4	CSGGEATNEKLFF	TGCAGCGGCGGGGAGGCAACTAATGAAAAACTGTTTTTT
TRBV4-2	-	-	TRBJ1-5	CASSNRGAGNSNQPQHF	TGTGCCAGCAGCAACCGGGGGGCAGGCAATAGCAATCAGCCCCAGCATTTT
TRBV28	-	once	TRBJ1-2	CASSLGLYGYTF	TGTGCCAGCAGTTTAGGCCTCTATGGCTACACCTTC
TRBV7-2	-	-	TRBJ2-2	CASSVRQTLTGELFF	TGTGCCAGCAGCGTAAGACAGACCCTCACCGGGGAGCTGTTTTTT
TRBV30	-	few	TRBJ1-4	CAAGANEKLFF	TGTGCCGCGGGAGCCAATGAAAAACTGTTTTTT
TRBV19	TRBD1	-	TRBJ2-5	CASSVQGAAKTQYF	TGTGCCAGTAGTGTACAGGGGGCAGCGAAGACCCAGTACTTC
TRBV7-3	-	-	TRBJ2-3	CASSLTRQDTQYF	TGTGCCAGCAGCTTAACCAGACAGGATACGCAGTATTTT
TRBV28	-	-	TRBJ2-7	CASKSDEAPYEQYF	TGTGCCAGCAAGTCAGATGAGGCTCCCTACGAGCAGTACTTC
TRBV5-4	-	-	TRBJ2-1	CAGSLVDEQFF	TGTGCCGGCAGCTTGGTAGATGAGCAGTTCTTC
TRBV19	TRBD1	few	TRBJ1-5	CASSLRTGGNQPQHF	TGTGCCAGTAGTCTACGGACAGGGGGCAATCAGCCCCAGCATTTT
TRBV19	-	few	TRBJ1-2	CASSISPGHYGYTF	TGTGCCAGTAGTATCTCGCCAGGGCACTATGGCTACACCTTC
TRBV18	-	few	TRBJ1-6	CASSRGGREEPLHF	TGTGCCAGCTCACGGGGGGGCCGCGAAGAACCCCTCCACTTT
TRBV9	TRBD1	-	TRBJ2-7	CASSVGDRAYEQYF	TGTGCCAGCAGTGTGGGGGACAGGGCCTACGAGCAGTACTTC
TRBV25-1	TRBD2	-	TRBJ2-5	CASTGRGAEETQYF	TGTGCCAGCACAGGGCGGGGGGCAGAAGAGACCCAGTACTTC
TRBV21-1	-	few	TRBJ2-1	CASSKVGAGGDEQFF	TGTGCCAGCAGCAAAGTAGGAGCGGGAGGCGATGAGCAGTTCTTC
TRBV7-2	-	-	TRBJ1-3	CASSLVAGEGNTIYF	TGTGCCAGCAGCTTAGTTGCGGGAGAGGGAAACACCATATATTTT
TRBV7-3	-	-	TRBJ1-1	CASSLMPSRASAFF	TGTGCCAGCAGCTTAATGCCCTCGCGAGCCTCAGCTTTCTTT
TRBV29-1	-	-	TRBJ2-1	CSVVPASDEQFF	TGCAGCGTTGTCCCAGCAAGCGATGAGCAGTTCTTC
TRBV19	TRBD1	few	TRBJ2-5	CASSIITGTAQETQYF	TGTGCCAGTAGTATAATAACCGGGACAGCACAAGAGACCCAGTACTTC
TRBV25-1	-	-	TRBJ2-3	CASSARMSTDTQYF	TGTGCCAGCAGTGCCAGAATGAGCACAGATACGCAGTATTTT
TRBV7-9	-	few	TRBJ1-5	CASSLLGAAQHF	TGTGCCAGCAGCCTCCTGGGGGCAGCCCAGCATTTT
TRBV19	TRBD2	few	TRBJ2-7	CASSNGAGSYEQYF	TGTGCCAGTAGTAATGGAGCGGGAAGCTACGAGCAGTACTTC
TRBV10-3	-	-	TRBJ2-1	CAIISGPASNEQFF	TGTGCCATCATTAGCGGACCGGCGTCCAATGAGCAGTTCTTC
TRBV6-1	TRBD2	-	TRBJ2-3	CASSDHSGGINTDTQYF	TGTGCCAGCAGTGACCATAGCGGGGGGATTAATACAGATACGCAGTATTTT
TRBV7-3	TRBD2	few	TRBJ2-1	CASSPAGRSYNEQFF	TGTGCCAGCAGCCCAGCGGGGAGATCCTACAATGAGCAGTTCTTC
TRBV6-6	TRBD2	-	TRBJ2-5	CASSYPGTRRETQYF	TGTGCCAGCAGCTACCCCGGGACTAGGAGGGAGACCCAGTACTTC
TRBV29-1	TRBD1	few	TRBJ1-2	CSVAGQGVMSYGYTF	TGCAGCGTTGCGGGACAGGGGGTAATGAGCTATGGCTACACCTTC
TRBV6-5	-	few	TRBJ1-5	CASSLGGINQPQHF	TGTGCCAGCAGTTTAGGCGGGATCAATCAGCCCCAGCATTTT
TRBV15	TRBD2	-	TRBJ2-1	CATSPGAGGGSSYNEQFF	TGTGCCACCAGCCCAGGGGCGGGCGGGGGGAGCTCCTACAATGAGCAGTTCTTC
TRBV7-2	TRBD2	-	TRBJ2-5	CASSFQGLAGGRAETQYF	TGTGCCAGCAGCTTCCAGGGACTAGCGGGGGGGCGAGCAGAGACCCAGTACTTC
TRBV7-9	TRBD2	-	TRBJ2-7	CASSLVPNLAGEQYF	TGTGCCAGCAGCCTGGTACCCAACCTAGCGGGCGAGCAGTACTTC
TRBV21-1	-	few	TRBJ2-7	CASSDTGELSSYEQYF	TGTGCCAGCAGCGACACAGGGGAACTGAGCTCCTACGAGCAGTACTTC
TRBV13	-	-	TRBJ2-7	CASSLLGGQNLYEQYF	TGTGCCAGCAGCTTATTGGGGGGACAGAACCTCTACGAGCAGTACTTC
TRBV5-1	-	-	TRBJ2-7	CASSLGLPTNEQYF	TGCGCCAGCAGCTTGGGGCTCCCAACGAACGAGCAGTACTTC
TRBV2	-	few	TRBJ1-5	CASTAIQVGGPQHF	TGTGCCAGCACCGCCATCCAGGTGGGGGGGCCCCAGCATTTT
TRBV5-1	-	-	TRBJ2-2	CASSLNTAGELFF	TGCGCCAGCAGCTTGAACACCGCCGGGGAGCTGTTTTTT
TRBV27	TRBD1	-	TRBJ2-5	CASSRWTGKNQETQYF	TGTGCCAGCAGCCGGTGGACAGGGAAAAACCAAGAGACCCAGTACTTC
TRBV11-2	TRBD2	-	TRBJ2-3	CASSLKLAGGTDTQYF	TGTGCCAGCAGCTTAAAACTAGCGGGTGGCACAGATACGCAGTATTTT
TRBV5-6	TRBD2	-	TRBJ2-1	CASSSLAGLGYNEQFF	TGTGCCAGCAGCTCGCTAGCGGGACTAGGATACAATGAGCAGTTCTTC
TRBV4-2	TRBD1	few	TRBJ2-3	CASSQVTGGMSTDTQYF	TGTGCCAGCAGCCAAGTGACAGGGGGAATGAGCACAGATACGCAGTATTTT
TRBV6-4	-	-	TRBJ2-2	CASSARVGTGELFF	TGTGCCAGCAGTGCTCGGGTGGGCACCGGGGAGCTGTTTTTT
TRBV25-1	TRBD2	few	TRBJ2-3	CASSEGGTDTQYF	TGTGCCAGCAGTGAGGGAGGGACAGATACGCAGTATTTT
TRBV28	-	few	TRBJ2-7	CASRPRTPRGLEQYF	TGTGCCAGCAGACCCCGGACTCCTAGAGGGCTCGAGCAGTACTTC
TRBV30	-	-	TRBJ1-5	CAWSRYSNQPQHF	TGTGCCTGGAGCCGCTATAGCAATCAGCCCCAGCATTTT
TRBV9	-	-	TRBJ1-2	CASSVGPHPNYGYTF	TGTGCCAGCAGCGTAGGGCCACATCCTAACTATGGCTACACCTTC
TRBV5-1	-	-	TRBJ1-4	CASSLAGVAWGEKLFF	TGCGCCAGCAGCTTGGCCGGCGTCGCATGGGGCGAAAAACTGTTTTTT
TRBV27	-	-	TRBJ1-3	CASRVQGTGNTIYF	TGTGCCAGCAGAGTACAGGGAACTGGAAACACCATATATTTT
TRBV28	TRBD2	-	TRBJ2-7	CASREGGSSYEQYF	TGTGCCAGCCGAGAGGGCGGGAGTTCCTACGAGCAGTACTTC